This TCR beta chain was documented in a study of blood T cell repertoires in COVID-19. Study at large: Sites across the United States, Italy and Spain contributed samples from acute and convalescent COVID-19.

Method: immunoSEQ multiplex PCR; TCRdb's copy keeps in-frame clones and lacks some. The sample lists roughly 350,000 clones, around 86% occurring once. Recruited during active infection, patients (from Seattle) were subsequently followed longitudinally. Germline CDR1 MNHEY, CDR2 SMNVEV (reference sequence). The CDR3 loop spans 14 amino acids. V lost 5 bases and J 6 bases, leaving 17 bases between the germline ends. The sequenced sample was peripheral blood. The chain couples TRBV27 to TRBJ2-7; TRBD2 is a possible D gene (5 bases). This receptor was taken from a woman aged 50 to 65 with COVID-19, enrolled during active disease. CDR3 DNA sequence: TGTGCCAGCAGTCCTGAGGGTAGGGTCGGCGAGCAGTACTTC. It is translated as CASSPEGRVGEQYF.